This TCR beta chain was captured in a study of CD8+ T cells in alopecia areata. About the research overall: Twice a day, 5 to 10 mg of oral tofacitinib was administered to treated patients. Study-wide findings and caveats: Scalp clonality and expanded CD8+ clones among the top 100 showed significant decreases with tofacitinib. Lesional scalp, especially alopecia totalis/universalis, showed higher clonality than normal scalp.

Germline trimming cut 10 bases from V and 2 bases from J; bases unmatched to any gene: 6. Germline CDR1 reads SGHTA; CDR2 reads FQGTGA. The CDR3 totals 13 residues. Following RNA extraction, reverse transcription yielded cDNA that acted as the sequencing template. Data came from immunoSEQ multiplex PCR; TCRdb stores just in-frame clones and leaves some out. The table records approximately 180,000 clones, 40% to 65% of them present only once. Treatment denoted: oral pan-JAK inhibitor, 5-10 mg twice daily. Alopecia areata patients provided lesional scalp punch biopsies and peripheral blood. A remark on this clone: Its antigen remains unknown.

The V call is TRBV7-3, the J call TRBJ2-7; 9 nucleotides line up with TRBD1. Source: CD8+ T cells sorted from blood, taken at week 24, from a patient treated with tofacitinib. The source is a human donor with alopecia areata. The CDR3 here is CATGQGLTYEQYF. CDR3 bases: TGTGCCACGGGACAGGGCCTAACCTACGAGCAGTACTTC.